Listed here are 17 T cell receptor beta chains from one sample, sequenced in a study of T cells in Graves' hyperthyroidism and ophthalmopathy. RNA transcripts gave rise to amplified TCR beta CDR3 regions. Researchers ran a first-round RT-PCR on the TCR CDR3 using the HTBI primer set. TCRdb ran MiXCR on the multiplex PCR reads and lists one entry per CDR3 protein. The repertoire consists of around 300,000 distinct CDR3 sequences, with approximately 15% occurring once and the leading ten covering 30% to 40%. Sample: blood. The receptors derive from a woman in her thirties or forties with Graves' ophthalmopathy.

The CDR3 here is CSPLVRGYEQYF. CDR3 coding DNA: TGCAGTCCTTTAGTCCGAGGGTACGAGCAGTACTTC. The chain joins TRBV20-1 to TRBJ2-7; D is perhaps TRBD2 (5 bases). Trimming removed 8 bases at V and 4 bases at J, with 15 bases between. The CDR3 has 12 residues. The germline V gene has CDR1 DFQATT and CDR2 SNEGSKA (reference sequence).

The chain combines TRBV10-2 with TRBJ2-4; 9 bases fit TRBD2. CDR3 length equals 17 residues. Per the germline V gene, CDR1 is WSHSY and CDR2 is SAAADI. With V trimmed by 2 bases and J by 6 bases, 11 bases remained unmatched. CDR3 loop: CASSETGLASKGNIQYF. CDR3 bases: TGCGCCAGCAGTGAGACGGGACTAGCCTCGAAGGGAAACATTCAGTACTTC.

The rearrangement links TRBV29-1 to TRBJ1-2; 10 bases are a match to TRBD1. The CDR3 extends over 14 amino acids. CDR1 and CDR2 (germline): SQVTM, ANQGSEA. V was clipped by 0 bases and J by 9 bases; unmatched bases: 7. The CDR3 spells CSVEENRTGGRYTF. The CDR3 nucleotides are TGCAGCGTTGAAGAAAATCGGACAGGGGGACGCTACACCTTC.

This chain joins TRBV3-1 and TRBJ1-1; TRBD1 matches at 9 bases. Germline V gene sequence: CDR1 LGHDT, CDR2 YNNKEL (reference sequence). This CDR3 contains 15 residues. V gave up 4 bases and J gave up 5 bases; unmatched junction bases: 8. The CDR3 loop is CASSPTQGAKTEAFF. The CDR3 nucleotides read TGTGCCAGCAGCCCGACACAGGGGGCTAAGACTGAAGCTTTCTTT.

The table lists this clonotype with many counts. The chain uses TRBV7-2 and TRBJ2-3, with D possibly TRBD2 on 6 matching bases. The germline V gene encodes CDR1 SGHTA and CDR2 FQGNSA. V gave up 8 bases and J gave up 0 bases, with 12 bases separating them. This CDR3 spans 14 amino acids. The CDR3 sequence is CASRGLSSTDTQYF. CDR3 DNA sequence: TGTGCCAGCCGGGGACTTTCCAGCACAGATACGCAGTATTTT. Using reference TRBV7-2 and TRBJ2-3 for the parts outside the CDR3, the full variable domain is GAGVSQSPSNKVTEKGKDVELRCDPISGHTALYWYRQSLGQGLEFLIYFQGNSAPDKSGLPSDRFSAERTGGSVSTLTIQRTQQEDSAVYLCASRGLSSTDTQYFGPGTRLTVL.

This clonotype was counted between two and nine times. V and J are TRBV2 and TRBJ2-1; 8 nucleotides match TRBD2. Trimming took 6 bases from V and 2 from J; bases not matched to a gene: 3. CDR1 SNHLY and CDR2 FYNNEI come from the germline V gene. The CDR3 covers 14 residues. CDR3 sequence reads: CASRSGGAYNEQFF. The CDR3 nucleotides read TGTGCCAGCAGATCGGGGGGGGCCTACAATGAGCAGTTCTTC.

A few counts support this clonotype. The chain recombines TRBV5-4 with TRBJ1-4, with D maybe TRBD1 (5 bases). The germline V and J ends were trimmed by 0 bases and 7 bases, with 13 bases remaining between them. The CDR3 covers 15 residues. The germline V gene has CDR1 SGHNT and CDR2 YYREEE (reference sequence). CDR3 loop: CASSLGGGLREKLFF. CDR3 DNA: TGTGCCAGCAGCTTGGGCGGGGGGTTGCGTGAAAAACTGTTTTTT.

This clonotype was observed many times. The genes are TRBV28 and TRBJ1-1; D gene unclear. The germline V gene encodes CDR1 MDHEN and CDR2 SYDVKM. There are 15 residues in the CDR3. Trimming pared 1 base from V and 3 bases from J, leaving 12 bases between. CDR3 nucleotides: TGTGCCAGCAGTTTATTAGAAGGGCTATACACTGAAGCTTTCTTT. This translates into CASSLLEGLYTEAFF.

This chain uses TRBV3-1 with TRBJ1-1; D possibly corresponds to TRBD1 (5 bases). The CDR3 covers 15 residues. Trimming removed 4 bases from V and 6 bases from J, with 18 bases in between. The germline CDR1 and CDR2 sequences are LGHDT and YNNKEL (reference sequence). CDR3 bases: TGTGCCAGCAGCCCGCGCCGGGGGAGGAGGTCTGAAGCTTTCTTT. As protein: CASSPRRGRRSEAFF.

J is TRBJ2-5 and V is TRBV6-4, with D perhaps matching TRBD2 (6 bases). With 0 bases removed from V and 4 bases from J, the gap between germline ends came to 15 bases. The CDR3 has 16 residues. Looked up from germline, CDR1 is MRHNA and CDR2 is SNTAGT. CDR3 amino acids: CASSDSWGVWRETQYF. As DNA, the CDR3 is TGTGCCAGCAGTGACTCATGGGGGGTGTGGCGAGAGACCCAGTACTTC.

This clonotype has just a few counts. The chain combines TRBV6-5 with TRBJ1-4; no firm D call. This CDR3 is built from 13 residues. Trimming took off 0 bases at V and 4 bases at J, with 3 bases between the two ends. Germline CDR1 MNHEY, CDR2 SVGAGI. The CDR3 reads CASSYSHNEKLFF. CDR3 bases: TGTGCCAGCAGTTACTCGCATAATGAAAAACTGTTTTTT.

This clonotype was counted many times. V gene TRBV20-1 combines with J gene TRBJ2-1, with 8 bases identical to TRBD2. The CDR3 is made up of 15 amino acids. Trimming at V came to 5 bases and at J to 6 bases, leaving 12 bases not matched to a gene. Germline-derived CDR1 and CDR2 are DFQATT and SNEGSKA (reference sequence). This CDR3 reads CSAEAGTSFVNEQFF. In DNA form, the CDR3 reads TGCAGTGCTGAAGCCGGGACTAGTTTCGTCAATGAGCAGTTCTTC.

This clonotype was found many times. V is TRBV6-1 and J is TRBJ2-7; 7 bases line up with TRBD1. The CDR3 totals 14 residues. Germline V gene lookup returns CDR1 MNHNS and CDR2 SASEGT. J was trimmed by 3 bases and V by 5 bases; bases with no gene match: 7. The CDR3 loop reads CASSPLGTVYEQYF. CDR3 nucleotides: TGTGCCAGCAGTCCCCTTGGGACAGTCTACGAGCAGTACTTC.

A word on this clonotype: Since a much larger clone is just one base distant, this may be a read error. V and J are TRBV27 and TRBJ1-2; D may be TRBD1 (5 bases). The CDR3 sequence is 13 residues long. CDR1 is MNHEY, CDR2 SMNVEV, per germline (reference sequence). This CDR3 reads CASSFGAGYSYTF. The DNA for the CDR3 is TGTGCCAGCAGTTTTGGGGCCGGCTATAGCTACACCTTC.

Note on this clonotype: With a much larger clone just one base away, this may be a read error. This chain uses TRBV2 with TRBJ2-1; 10 nucleotides agree with TRBD1. The CDR3 runs 15 residues. The germline V gene encodes CDR1 SNHLY and CDR2 FYNNEI. DNA of the CDR3: TGTGCCAGCAGACCGGGACAGGGGAACTACAATGAGCAGTCCTTC. This gives the protein CASRPGQGNYNEQSF.

This clonotype was seen repeatedly, ten times or more. In DNA form, the CDR3 reads TGTGCCAGCAGCCAGGCACTAGCGGGGGGGTCGCGGGAGCAGTTCTTC. Its translation: CASSQALAGGSREQFF. This sequence joins TRBV14 and TRBJ2-1, with TRBD2 identical over 13 bases. The CDR3 totals 16 residues. Germline CDR1 SGHDN, CDR2 FVKESK. Germline trimming cut 3 bases from V and 10 bases from J; bases unmatched to any gene: 9.

This clonotype was counted many times. The V and J genes are TRBV10-1 and TRBJ2-3; TRBD2 matches at 9 bases. CDR3 size: 14 residues. With V trimmed by 4 bases and J by 2 bases, 1 base remained unmatched. Germline CDR1 WNHNN, CDR2 SYGVQD (reference sequence). The CDR3 protein is CASSASGVTDTQYF. CDR3 coding DNA: TGCGCCAGCAGTGCTAGCGGGGTCACAGATACGCAGTATTTT.